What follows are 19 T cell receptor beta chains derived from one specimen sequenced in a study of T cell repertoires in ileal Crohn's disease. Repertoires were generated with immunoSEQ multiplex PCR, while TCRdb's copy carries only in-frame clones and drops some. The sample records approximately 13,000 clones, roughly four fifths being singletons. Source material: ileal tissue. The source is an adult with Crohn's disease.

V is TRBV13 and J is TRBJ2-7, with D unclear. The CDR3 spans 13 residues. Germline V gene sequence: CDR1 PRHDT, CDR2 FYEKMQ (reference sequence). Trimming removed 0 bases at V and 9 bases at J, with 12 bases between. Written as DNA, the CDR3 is TGTGCCAGCAGCTTAGGGCGTTCGAAGCGGCAGTACTTC. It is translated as CASSLGRSKRQYF.

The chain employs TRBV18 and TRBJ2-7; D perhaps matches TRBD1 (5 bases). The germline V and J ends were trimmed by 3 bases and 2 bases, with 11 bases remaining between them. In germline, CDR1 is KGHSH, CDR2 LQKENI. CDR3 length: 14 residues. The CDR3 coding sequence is TGTGCCAGCTCACCCACACAGGAAACCTACGAGCAGTACTTC. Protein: CASSPTQETYEQYF.

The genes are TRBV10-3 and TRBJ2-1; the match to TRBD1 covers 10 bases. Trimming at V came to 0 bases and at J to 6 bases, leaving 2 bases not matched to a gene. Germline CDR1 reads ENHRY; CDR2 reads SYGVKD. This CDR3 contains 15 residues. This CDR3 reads CAISESRQGANEQFF. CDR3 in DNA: TGTGCCATCAGTGAGTCGAGACAGGGGGCCAATGAGCAGTTCTTC.

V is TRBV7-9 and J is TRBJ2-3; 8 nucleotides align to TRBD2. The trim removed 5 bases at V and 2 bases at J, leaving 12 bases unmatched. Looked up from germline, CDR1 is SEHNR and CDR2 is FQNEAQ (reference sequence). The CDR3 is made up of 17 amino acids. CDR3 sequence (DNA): TGTGCCAGCAGCCCCGATTGGCGGGGGGCCTCCACAGATACGCAGTATTTT. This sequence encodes CASSPDWRGASTDTQYF.

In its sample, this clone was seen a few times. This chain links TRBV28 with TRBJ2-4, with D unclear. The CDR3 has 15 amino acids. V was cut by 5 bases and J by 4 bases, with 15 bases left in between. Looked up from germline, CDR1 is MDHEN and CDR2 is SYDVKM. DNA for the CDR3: TGTGCCAGCAGTGCCTCGGTGGCAGGTAAAAACATTCAGTACTTC. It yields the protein CASSASVAGKNIQYF.

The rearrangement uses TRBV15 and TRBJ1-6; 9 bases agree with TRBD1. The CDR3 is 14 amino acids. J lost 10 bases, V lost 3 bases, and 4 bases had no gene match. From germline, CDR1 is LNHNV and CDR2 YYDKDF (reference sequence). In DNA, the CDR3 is TGTGCCACCAGCAGGGACAGGGGTTGGTCACCCCTCCACTTT. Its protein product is CATSRDRGWSPLHF.

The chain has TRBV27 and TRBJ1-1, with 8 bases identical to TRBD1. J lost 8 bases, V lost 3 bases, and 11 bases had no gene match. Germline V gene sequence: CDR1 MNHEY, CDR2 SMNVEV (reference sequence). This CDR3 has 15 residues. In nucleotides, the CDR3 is TGTGCCAGCAGTTTCAGGGGGCGGGGGGGCTTGGAAGCTTTCTTT. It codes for CASSFRGRGGLEAFF.

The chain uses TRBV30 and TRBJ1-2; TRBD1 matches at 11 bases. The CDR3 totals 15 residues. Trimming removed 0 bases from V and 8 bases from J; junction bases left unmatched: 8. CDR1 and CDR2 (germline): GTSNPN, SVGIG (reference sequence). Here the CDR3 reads CAWSVGGQGARGYTF. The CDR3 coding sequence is TGTGCCTGGAGTGTCGGAGGACAGGGGGCTCGGGGCTACACCTTC.

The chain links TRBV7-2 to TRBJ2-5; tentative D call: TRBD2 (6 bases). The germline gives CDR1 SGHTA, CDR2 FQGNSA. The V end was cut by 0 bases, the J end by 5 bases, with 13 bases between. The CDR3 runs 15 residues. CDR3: CASSLAGSGVETQYF. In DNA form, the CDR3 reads TGTGCCAGCAGCTTAGCTGGTTCGGGGGTGGAGACCCAGTACTTC.

The CDR3 loop reads CASSRGETVTYEQYF. The DNA for the CDR3 is TGTGCCAGCAGTCGGGGGGAAACAGTGACCTACGAGCAGTACTTC. The chain is built from TRBV28 and TRBJ2-7; 7 bases match TRBD2. The CDR3 is 15 amino acids. Unmatched junction bases numbered 9, after V lost 5 bases and J lost 2 bases. In germline, CDR1 is MDHEN, CDR2 SYDVKM.

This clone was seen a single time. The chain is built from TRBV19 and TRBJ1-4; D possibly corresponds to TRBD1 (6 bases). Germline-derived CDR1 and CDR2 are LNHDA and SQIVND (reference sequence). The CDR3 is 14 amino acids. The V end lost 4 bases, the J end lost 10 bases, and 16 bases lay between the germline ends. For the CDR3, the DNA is TGTGCCAGTAGTACTACGCAGGGGATCCTAAAACTGTTTTTT. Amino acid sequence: CASSTTQGILKLFF.

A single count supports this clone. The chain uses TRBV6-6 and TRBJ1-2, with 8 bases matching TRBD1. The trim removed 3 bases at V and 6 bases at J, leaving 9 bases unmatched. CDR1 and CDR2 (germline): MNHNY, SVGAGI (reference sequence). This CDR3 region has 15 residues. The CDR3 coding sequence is TGTGCCAGCAGTTATGGACAGGGTAGATCCGATGGCTACACCTTC. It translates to CASSYGQGRSDGYTF.

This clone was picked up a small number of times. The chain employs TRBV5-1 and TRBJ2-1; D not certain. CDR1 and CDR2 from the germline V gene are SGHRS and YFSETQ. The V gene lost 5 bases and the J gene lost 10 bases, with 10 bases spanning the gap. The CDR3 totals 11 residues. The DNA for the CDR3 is TGCGCCAGCAGAGGTCAGGTCGAGCAGTTCTTC. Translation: CASRGQVEQFF.

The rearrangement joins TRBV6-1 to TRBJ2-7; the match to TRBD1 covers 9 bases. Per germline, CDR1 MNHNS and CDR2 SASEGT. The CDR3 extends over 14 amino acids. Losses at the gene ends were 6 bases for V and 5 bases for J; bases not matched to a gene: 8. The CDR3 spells CASSDRGRMDEQYF. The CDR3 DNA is TGTGCCAGCAGCGACAGGGGGAGGATGGACGAGCAGTACTTC.

CDR3 sequence (DNA): TGTGCCAGCAGTGCCGCCCGCGGGACAGGGTCCTACGAGCAGTACTTC. Its translation is CASSAARGTGSYEQYF. The V call is TRBV6-1, the J call TRBJ2-7; 9 bases map to TRBD1. J lost 1 base, V lost 4 bases, and 8 bases had no gene match. The CDR3 totals 16 residues. Per germline, CDR1 MNHNS and CDR2 SASEGT.

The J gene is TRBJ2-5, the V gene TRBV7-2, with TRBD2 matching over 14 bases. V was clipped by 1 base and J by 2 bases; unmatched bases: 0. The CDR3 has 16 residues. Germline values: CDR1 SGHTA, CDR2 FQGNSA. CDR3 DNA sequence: TGTGCCAGCAGCTTAGGGACTAGCGGGGGGCAAGAGACCCAGTACTTC. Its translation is CASSLGTSGGQETQYF.

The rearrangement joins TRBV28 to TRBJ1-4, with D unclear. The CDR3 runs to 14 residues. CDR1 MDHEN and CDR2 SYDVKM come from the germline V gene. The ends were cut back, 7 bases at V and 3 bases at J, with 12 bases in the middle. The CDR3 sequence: CASITTGSNEKLFF. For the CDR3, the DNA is TGTGCCAGCATCACGACTGGCTCTAATGAAAAACTGTTTTTT.

The CDR3 loop reads CASSTDSYTEAFF. The CDR3 bases are TGCGCCAGCAGCACCGACAGTTACACTGAAGCTTTCTTT. The rearrangement joins TRBV5-1 to TRBJ1-1, with D possibly TRBD1 on 5 matching bases. V was clipped by 4 bases and J by 3 bases, with 10 bases between them. Germline V gene data show CDR1 as SGHRS and CDR2 as YFSETQ. The CDR3 loop spans 13 amino acids.

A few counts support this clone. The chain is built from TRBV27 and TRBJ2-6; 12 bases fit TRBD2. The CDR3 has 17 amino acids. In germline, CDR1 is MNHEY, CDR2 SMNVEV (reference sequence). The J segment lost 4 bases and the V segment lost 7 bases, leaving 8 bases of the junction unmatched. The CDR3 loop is CASTSSGGAPGANVLTF. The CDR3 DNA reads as TGTGCCAGCACTTCTAGCGGGGGGGCCCCGGGGGCCAACGTCCTGACTTTC.